The sequence of this TCR beta chain was determined in a study of T cell repertoires in cytomegalovirus infection. As for the study in general: Evidence of both CMV infection and a matching HLA type came from public TCR beta signatures.

TCRdb re-called the reads with MiXCR, one entry per CDR3 protein. The sample has roughly 300,000 distinct CDR3 sequences, roughly a quarter seen once. Trimming removed 1 base from V and 3 bases from J; junction bases left unmatched: 6. Germline assignment: CDR1 SGHDN and CDR2 FVKESK. The CDR3 has 16 residues. Only one count was recorded for this clonotype. Its antigen remains unidentified. Whole-study findings and limits: The cumulative frequency of public TCR beta families identified carriers of CMV plus the relevant HLA. Dominating the ex vivo response were HLA-C-restricted CMV-specific TCR beta clonotypes.

This rearrangement joins TRBV14 to TRBJ1-3; 7 nucleotides align to TRBD1. This sequence was found in a human donor in good health (CMV status not recorded). Some clones in this sample may be carry-over from other donors' samples. Source material: PBMCs. In DNA form, the CDR3 reads TGTGCCAGCAGCCAAGTCGCGACAGGGTTTGGAAACACCATATATTTT. It yields the protein CASSQVATGFGNTIYF.